These 26 T cell receptor beta chains originate from one sample sequenced in a study of response to subunit inactivated influenza vaccine. TCRdb independently ran MiXCR on the RT-PCR reads; one entry per CDR3 protein. The sample consists of fewer than 600,000 distinct CDR3 sequences, roughly 7.6% of them appearing once. Sequences were derived from PBMCs from blood, sampled approximately 25 months after vaccination. Receptors originate from a man aged 50 to 69 who received an inactivated influenza vaccine.

Only a few counts were recorded for this clonotype. This chain uses TRBV20-1 with TRBJ2-3; 9 nucleotides align to TRBD2. The CDR3 covers 15 residues. The V and J ends lost 3 bases and 1 base, in that order; junction bases with no gene match: 5. Per the germline V gene, CDR1 is DFQATT and CDR2 is SNEGSKA (reference sequence). CDR3 nucleotide sequence: TGCAGTGCTAGTCTGCGGGAGGGTGGCACAGATACGCAGTATTTT. As protein: CSASLREGGTDTQYF.

A few counts support this clonotype. The chain combines TRBV7-2 with TRBJ1-2, with 9 bases that match TRBD1. J was trimmed by 4 bases and V by 5 bases; bases with no gene match: 11. Germline CDR1 SGHTA, CDR2 FQGNSA. There are 16 residues in the CDR3. CDR3 sequence (DNA): TGTGCCAGCAGCAGGGACAGGGCTAACGGGGTCTATGGCTACACCTTC. As protein: CASSRDRANGVYGYTF.

The sample holds a few counts of this clonotype. CDR3 in amino acids: CASSFRMDRREKVKNIQYF. The CDR3 coding sequence is TGTGCCAGCAGTTTCCGAATGGACAGGAGGGAAAAAGTCAAAAACATTCAGTACTTC. The rearrangement links TRBV12-3 or TRBV12-4 to TRBJ2-4, with D tentatively TRBD1 (7 bases). Trimming took 3 bases from V and 3 from J, leaving 24 bases between them. This CDR3 has 19 residues.

There are a few counts of this clonotype. The chain links TRBV12-3 or TRBV12-4 to TRBJ1-2; D uncertain. This CDR3 has 13 amino acids. V was pared by 0 bases and J by 10 bases, with 12 bases between. The CDR3 region is CASSLAAGNLYTF. As DNA, the CDR3 is TGTGCCAGCAGTTTAGCAGCGGGGAACCTCTACACCTTC.

This clonotype was seen a few times. The chain recombines TRBV25-1 with TRBJ2-5; TRBD2 matches at 10 bases. This CDR3 is built from 17 residues. Germline V gives CDR1 MGHDK, CDR2 SYGVNS. V lost 0 bases and J lost 5; bases outside the gene matches: 9. The CDR3 bases are TGTGCCAGCAGTGAATATATCAGGAGCGGGGGGGCGGAGACCCAGTACTTC. It specifies CASSEYIRSGGAETQYF.

The V and J genes are TRBV24-1 and TRBJ2-1, with 9 nucleotides matching TRBD1. Germline CDR1 and CDR2: KGHDR and SFDVKD. The CDR3 totals 17 residues. With V trimmed by 2 bases and J by 3 bases, 7 bases remained unmatched. CDR3 residues: CATSDSPGQGIYNEQFF. The CDR3 nucleotides are TGTGCCACCAGTGATTCGCCGGGACAGGGAATCTACAATGAGCAGTTCTTC.

This clonotype has a handful of counts. The chain is built from TRBV29-1 and TRBJ1-4, with a weak D call TRBD1 (6 bases). CDR1 is SQVTM and CDR2 is ANQGSEA in the germline V gene. CDR3 length: 14 residues. V lost 7 bases and J lost 6, with 18 bases in between. CDR3 in DNA: TGCAGCGCCGCAATCGGACAGAGTTATGAAAAACTGTTTTTT. Residues: CSAAIGQSYEKLFF.

This clonotype was detected a few times. The chain is built from TRBV20-1 and TRBJ1-2; TRBD1 agrees at 10 bases. This CDR3 is 15 amino acids long. V lost 0 bases, J lost 7 bases, and 8 bases stayed unmatched. Per germline, CDR1 DFQATT and CDR2 SNEGSKA (reference sequence). CDR3 sequence: CSARDRDRGSGGYTF. The CDR3 nucleotides are TGCAGTGCTAGAGATAGGGACAGGGGATCTGGTGGCTACACCTTC.

This chain joins TRBV20-1 and TRBJ1-2; a possible D gene is TRBD1 (5 bases). With 4 bases removed from V and 5 bases from J, the gap between germline ends came to 11 bases. Germline V lookup: CDR1 DFQATT, CDR2 SNEGSKA (reference sequence). The CDR3 has 12 amino acids. The CDR3 loop is CSAIREGYGYTF. The CDR3 nucleotides read TGCAGTGCTATTAGGGAGGGGTATGGCTACACCTTC.

This clonotype was detected only a few times. The genes are TRBV4-3 and TRBJ2-7; weak D call: TRBD1 (7 bases). This CDR3 has 16 amino acids. Germline lookup yields CDR1 LGHNA and CDR2 YSLEER. V shed 1 base and J shed 3 bases, with 16 bases lying between them. CDR3 sequence (DNA): TGCGCCAGCAGCCAAGCGCTCCAGGGGGGCCTCTACGAGCAGTACTTC. This gives the protein CASSQALQGGLYEQYF.

V is TRBV27 and J is TRBJ2-1; 8 nucleotides line up with TRBD2. The ends lost 5 bases at V and 7 bases at J; junction bases unmatched: 19. CDR3 length: 18 residues. From germline, CDR1 is MNHEY and CDR2 SMNVEV (reference sequence). The CDR3: CASSHSGTSWSVLNEQFF. The CDR3 DNA follows: TGTGCCAGCAGTCATTCCGGGACTAGTTGGTCTGTCTTAAATGAGCAGTTCTTC.

This clonotype was observed many times. The V and J genes are TRBV9 and TRBJ1-1; possible D gene TRBD1, 5 bases. This CDR3 has 13 residues. In germline, CDR1 is SGDLS, CDR2 YYNGEE. Between the trimmed V and J ends, which lost 1 base and 4 bases, there was a span of 8 bases. DNA for the CDR3: TGTGCCAGCAGCGTAACGGGGGGCACTGAAGCTTTCTTT. As protein: CASSVTGGTEAFF.

The V and J genes are TRBV11-3 and TRBJ2-1; no clear D gene. With 0 bases removed from V and 3 bases from J, the gap between germline ends came to 6 bases. CDR3 length: 14 amino acids. Germline V gene sequence: CDR1 SGHNT, CDR2 YENEEA. The CDR3 here is CASSLDASYNEQFF. CDR3 bases: TGTGCCAGCAGCTTAGATGCCAGCTACAATGAGCAGTTCTTC.

The gene calls are TRBV27 and TRBJ2-3; D remains unclear. Germline V lookup: CDR1 MNHEY, CDR2 SMNVEV (reference sequence). V lost 2 bases and J 4 bases, leaving 10 bases between the germline ends. The CDR3 extends over 14 amino acids. The CDR3: CASSLSEVSDTQYF. The DNA for the CDR3 is TGTGCCAGCAGTTTAAGTGAGGTTTCAGATACGCAGTATTTT.

The chain recombines TRBV3-1 with TRBJ2-3; D may be TRBD2 (5 bases). This CDR3 spans 15 amino acids. Germline loops: CDR1 LGHDT, CDR2 YNNKEL (reference sequence). Trimming removed 3 bases at V and 5 bases at J, with 15 bases between. The CDR3 nucleotides read TGTGCCAGCAGCCAGGAGGTAGGGTTGGGAGATACGCAGTATTTT. This sequence encodes CASSQEVGLGDTQYF.

This clonotype was seen repeatedly, ten times or more. The chain recombines TRBV29-1 with TRBJ2-1, with 11 bases lining up with TRBD2. J was trimmed by 3 bases and V by 5 bases; bases with no gene match: 6. Germline CDR1 SQVTM, CDR2 ANQGSEA. The CDR3 sequence is 15 residues long. CDR3 residues: CSVTLAGGRYNEQFF. The CDR3 DNA sequence: TGCAGCGTTACCCTAGCGGGAGGACGCTACAATGAGCAGTTCTTC.

This clonotype was observed a few times. The genes are TRBV11-2 and TRBJ2-1; no clear D. The CDR3 extends over 13 amino acids. Trimming took off 3 bases at V and 4 bases at J, with 7 bases between the two ends. Per germline, CDR1 SGHAT and CDR2 FQNNGV. In DNA, the CDR3 is TGTGCCAGCAGCTTTAACCGGTACAATGAGCAGTTCTTC. It is translated as CASSFNRYNEQFF.

There are a few counts of this clonotype. This sequence joins TRBV4-1 and TRBJ2-1; D is perhaps TRBD1 (6 bases). V dropped 0 bases and J dropped 5 bases, with 11 bases sitting between them. The CDR3 has 15 amino acids. Germline V gives CDR1 MGHRA, CDR2 YSYEKL. CDR3 in DNA: TGCGCCAGCAGCCAAGATTACAGGGTAGACAATGAGCAGTTCTTC. Protein: CASSQDYRVDNEQFF.

In this sample, this clonotype turned up a few times. The genes are TRBV27 and TRBJ1-5; D is unclear. This CDR3 has 13 amino acids. V lost 2 bases to trimming and J lost 7 bases, with 9 bases between them. Germline CDR1 MNHEY, CDR2 SMNVEV (reference sequence). CDR3: CASSLAMLQPQHF. CDR3 nucleotide sequence: TGTGCCAGCAGTTTAGCCATGCTGCAGCCCCAGCATTTT.

This sequence joins TRBV10-3 and TRBJ2-1; the D is unclear. The germline CDR1 and CDR2 sequences are ENHRY and SYGVKD. The CDR3 is 15 amino acids. With 3 bases removed from V and 2 bases from J, the gap between germline ends came to 11 bases. CDR3: CAISDVRTTYNEQFF. The CDR3 bases are TGTGCCATCAGTGACGTTAGAACCACCTACAATGAGCAGTTCTTC.

This clonotype was seen at least ten times. The gene calls are TRBV7-6 and TRBJ1-1, with D possibly matching TRBD1 (5 bases). CDR3 length: 14 amino acids. V lost 5 bases and J 2 bases, leaving 12 bases between the germline ends. Germline V gene data show CDR1 as SGHVS and CDR2 as FNYEAQ. CDR3 amino acids: CASSLPTGNTEAFF. As DNA, the CDR3 is TGTGCCAGCAGCCTACCAACAGGAAACACTGAAGCTTTCTTT.

The chain joins TRBV12-3 or TRBV12-4 to TRBJ2-1; D is uncertain. There are 12 residues in the CDR3. V dropped 5 bases and J dropped 8 bases, with 10 bases sitting between them. The CDR3, as DNA: TGTGCCAGCAGTGACACTGGGGATGAGCAGTTCTTC. Its translation is CASSDTGDEQFF.

This clonotype was seen more than once but under ten times. The chain has TRBV7-2 and TRBJ2-7, with TRBD2 matching 9 bases. Germline assignment: CDR1 SGHTA and CDR2 FQGNSA. The CDR3 length is 14 residues. The V and J ends lost 8 bases and 2 bases, in that order; junction bases with no gene match: 7. The CDR3 sequence is CASVGVAGAYEQYF. The CDR3 region has the DNA TGTGCCAGCGTCGGGGTAGCGGGAGCCTACGAGCAGTACTTC.

The genes are TRBV11-3 and TRBJ2-5; 10 nucleotides agree with TRBD1. CDR1 is SGHNT and CDR2 is YENEEA in the germline V gene. With V trimmed by 5 bases and J by 6 bases, 18 bases remained unmatched. This CDR3 is 18 amino acids long. The CDR3 DNA is TGTGCCAGCAGCCAAACCGCCCGGGACAGGGGTGTTACAAAGACCCAGTACTTC. It encodes CASSQTARDRGVTKTQYF.

This clonotype was observed at least ten times. V and J are TRBV12-3 or TRBV12-4 and TRBJ2-5; 8 positions agree with TRBD1. Germline trimming cut 5 bases from V and 3 bases from J; bases unmatched to any gene: 11. This CDR3 comprises 16 residues. CDR3 in amino acids: CASSKWTGPLKETQYF. CDR3 nucleotide sequence: TGTGCCAGCAGTAAATGGACAGGGCCCCTGAAAGAGACCCAGTACTTC.

The V call is TRBV12-3 or TRBV12-4, the J call TRBJ2-1; the match to TRBD2 covers 7 bases. J was trimmed by 4 bases and V by 2 bases; bases with no gene match: 8. The CDR3 has 16 residues. The CDR3 region has the DNA TGTGCCAGCAGTTTAACCGGCGGGAGAGGGTACAATGAGCAGTTCTTC. As protein: CASSLTGGRGYNEQFF.